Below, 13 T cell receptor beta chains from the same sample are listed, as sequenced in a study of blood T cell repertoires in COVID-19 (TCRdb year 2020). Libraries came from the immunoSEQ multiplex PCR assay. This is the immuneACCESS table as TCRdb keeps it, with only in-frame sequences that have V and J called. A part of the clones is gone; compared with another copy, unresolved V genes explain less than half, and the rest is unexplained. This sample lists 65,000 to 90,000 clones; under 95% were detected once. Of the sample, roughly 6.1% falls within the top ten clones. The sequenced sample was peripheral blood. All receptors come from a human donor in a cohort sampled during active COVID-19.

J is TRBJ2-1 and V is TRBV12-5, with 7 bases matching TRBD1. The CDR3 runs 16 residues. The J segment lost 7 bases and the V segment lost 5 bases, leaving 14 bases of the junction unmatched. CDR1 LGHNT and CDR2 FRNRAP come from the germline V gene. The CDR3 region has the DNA TGTGCTAGTGGTCTGAAACAGGGGATGGGGTCGAATGAGCAGTTCTTC. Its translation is CASGLKQGMGSNEQFF. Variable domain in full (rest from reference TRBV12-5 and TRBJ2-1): DARVTQTPRHKVTEMGQEVTMRCQPILGHNTVFWYRQTMMQGLELLAYFRNRAPLDDSGMPKDRFSAEMPDATLATLKIQPSEPRDSAVYFCASGLKQGMGSNEQFFGPGTRLTVL.

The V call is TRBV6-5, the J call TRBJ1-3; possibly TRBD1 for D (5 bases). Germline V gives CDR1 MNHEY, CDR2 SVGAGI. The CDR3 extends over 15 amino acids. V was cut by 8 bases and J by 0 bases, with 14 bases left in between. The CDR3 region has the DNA TGTGCCAGCTATTACTCAGGGAGCTCTGGAAACACCATATATTTT. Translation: CASYYSGSSGNTIYF.

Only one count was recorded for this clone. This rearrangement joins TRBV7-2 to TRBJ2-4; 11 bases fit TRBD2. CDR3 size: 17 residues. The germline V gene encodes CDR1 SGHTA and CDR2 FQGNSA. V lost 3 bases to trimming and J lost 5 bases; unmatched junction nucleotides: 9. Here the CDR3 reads CASSFLAGGGRENIQYF. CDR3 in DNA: TGTGCCAGCAGCTTCCTAGCGGGGGGCGGCAGAGAAAACATTCAGTACTTC.

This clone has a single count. The CDR3 reads CASSPPLRSSTDTQYF. Here the CDR3 DNA reads TGTGCCAGCAGCCCGCCTCTACGCTCTAGCACAGATACGCAGTATTTT. The V and J genes are TRBV5-4 and TRBJ2-3; D gene uncertain. Germline V gives CDR1 SGHNT, CDR2 YYREEE (reference sequence). This CDR3 has 16 residues. The V gene lost 4 bases and the J gene lost 0 bases, with 15 bases spanning the gap.

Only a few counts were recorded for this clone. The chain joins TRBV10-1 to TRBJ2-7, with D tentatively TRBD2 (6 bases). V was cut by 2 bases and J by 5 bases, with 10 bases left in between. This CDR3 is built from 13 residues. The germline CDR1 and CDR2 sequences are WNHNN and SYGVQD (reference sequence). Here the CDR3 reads CASSESGGDEQYF. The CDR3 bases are TGCGCCAGCAGTGAGAGTGGCGGGGACGAGCAGTACTTC.

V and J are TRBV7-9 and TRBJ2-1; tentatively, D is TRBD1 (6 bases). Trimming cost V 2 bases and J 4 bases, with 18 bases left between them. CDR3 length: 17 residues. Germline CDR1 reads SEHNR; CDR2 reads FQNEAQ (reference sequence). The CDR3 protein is CASSLWGLQGNYNEQFF. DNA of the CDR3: TGTGCCAGCAGCTTATGGGGCTTACAGGGAAATTACAATGAGCAGTTCTTC.

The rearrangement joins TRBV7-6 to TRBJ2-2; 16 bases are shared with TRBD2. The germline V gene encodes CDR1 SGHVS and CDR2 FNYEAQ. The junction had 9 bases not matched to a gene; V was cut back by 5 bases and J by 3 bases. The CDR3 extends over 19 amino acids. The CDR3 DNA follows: TGTGCCAGCAGCACAATTCCGGGACTAGCGGGGGGGGACACCGGGGAGCTGTTTTTT. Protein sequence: CASSTIPGLAGGDTGELFF.

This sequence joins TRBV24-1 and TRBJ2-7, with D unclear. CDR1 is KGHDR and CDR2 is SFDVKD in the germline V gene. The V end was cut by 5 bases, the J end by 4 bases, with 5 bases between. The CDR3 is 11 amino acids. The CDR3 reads CATSGAYEQYF. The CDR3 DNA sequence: TGTGCCACCAGTGGGGCATACGAGCAGTACTTC.

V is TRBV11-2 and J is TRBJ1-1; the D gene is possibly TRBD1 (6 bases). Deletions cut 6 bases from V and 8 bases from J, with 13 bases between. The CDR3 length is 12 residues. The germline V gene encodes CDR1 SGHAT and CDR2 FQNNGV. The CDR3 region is CASRPQGTEAFF. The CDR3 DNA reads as TGTGCCAGCAGGCCCCAAGGGACAGAAGCTTTCTTT.

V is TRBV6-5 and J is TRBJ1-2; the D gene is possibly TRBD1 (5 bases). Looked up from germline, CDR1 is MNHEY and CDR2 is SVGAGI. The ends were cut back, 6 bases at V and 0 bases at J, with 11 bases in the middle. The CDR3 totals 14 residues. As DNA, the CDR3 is TGTGCCAGCAGAGCCGGGACTCCTAACTATGGCTACACCTTC. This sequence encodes CASRAGTPNYGYTF.

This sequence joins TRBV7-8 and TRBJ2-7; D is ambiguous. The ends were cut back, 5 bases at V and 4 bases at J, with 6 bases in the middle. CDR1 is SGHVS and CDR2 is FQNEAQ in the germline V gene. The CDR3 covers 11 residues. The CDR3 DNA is TGTGCCAGCAGCCTCAGATACGAGCAGTACTTC. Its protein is CASSLRYEQYF.

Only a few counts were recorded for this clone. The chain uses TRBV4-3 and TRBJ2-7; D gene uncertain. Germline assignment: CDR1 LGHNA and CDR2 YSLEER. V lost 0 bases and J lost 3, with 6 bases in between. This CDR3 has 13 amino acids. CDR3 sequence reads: CASSQDYSYEQYF. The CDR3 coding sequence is TGCGCCAGCAGCCAAGATTATAGCTACGAGCAGTACTTC.

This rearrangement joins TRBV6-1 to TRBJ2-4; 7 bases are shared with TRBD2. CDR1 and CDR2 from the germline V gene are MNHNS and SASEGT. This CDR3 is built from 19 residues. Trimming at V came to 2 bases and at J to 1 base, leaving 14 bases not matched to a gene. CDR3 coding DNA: TGTGCCAGCAGTGAACCCCGACTTTTTTGGGGGGGGGCCAAAAACATTCAGTACTTC. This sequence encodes CASSEPRLFWGGAKNIQYF.